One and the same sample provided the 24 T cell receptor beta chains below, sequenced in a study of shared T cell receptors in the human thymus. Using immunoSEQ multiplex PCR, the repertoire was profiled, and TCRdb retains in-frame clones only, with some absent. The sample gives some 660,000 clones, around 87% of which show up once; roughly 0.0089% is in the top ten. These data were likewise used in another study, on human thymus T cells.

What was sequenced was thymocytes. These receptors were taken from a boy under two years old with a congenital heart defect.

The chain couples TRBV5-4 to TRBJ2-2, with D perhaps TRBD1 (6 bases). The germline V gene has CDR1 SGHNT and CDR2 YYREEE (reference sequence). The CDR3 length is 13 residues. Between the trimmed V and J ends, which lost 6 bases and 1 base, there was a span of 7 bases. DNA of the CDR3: TGTGCCAGCACGGGACAGAACACCGGGGAGCTGTTTTTT. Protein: CASTGQNTGELFF.

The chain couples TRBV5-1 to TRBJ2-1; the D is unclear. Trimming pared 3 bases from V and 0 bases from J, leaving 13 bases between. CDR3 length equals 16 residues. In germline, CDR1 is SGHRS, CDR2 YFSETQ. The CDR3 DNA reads TGCGCCAGCAGCTCCTCCCCGTTGAGCTCCTACAATGAGCAGTTCTTC. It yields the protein CASSSSPLSSYNEQFF. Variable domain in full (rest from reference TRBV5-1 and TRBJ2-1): KAGVTQTPRYLIKTRGQQVTLSCSPISGHRSVSWYQQTPGQGLQFLFEYFSETQRNKGNFPGRFSGRQFSNSRSEMNVSTLELGDSALYLCASSSSPLSSYNEQFFGPGTRLTVL.

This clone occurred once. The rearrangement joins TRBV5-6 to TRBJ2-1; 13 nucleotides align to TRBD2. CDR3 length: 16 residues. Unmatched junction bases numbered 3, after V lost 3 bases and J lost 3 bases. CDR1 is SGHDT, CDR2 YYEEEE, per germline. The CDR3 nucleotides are TGTGCCAGCAGCTGGGGACTAGCGGGGTTCTACAATGAGCAGTTCTTC. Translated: CASSWGLAGFYNEQFF.

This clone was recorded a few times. This chain's CDR3 is CASSLAAEYEQYF. CDR3 in DNA: TGTGCCAGCAGCTTAGCAGCCGAATACGAGCAGTACTTC. This chain uses TRBV7-6 with TRBJ2-7; D is undetermined. This CDR3 region has 13 residues. V was cut by 0 bases and J by 4 bases, with 7 bases left in between. The V gene's germline CDR1 is SGHVS and CDR2 FNYEAQ.

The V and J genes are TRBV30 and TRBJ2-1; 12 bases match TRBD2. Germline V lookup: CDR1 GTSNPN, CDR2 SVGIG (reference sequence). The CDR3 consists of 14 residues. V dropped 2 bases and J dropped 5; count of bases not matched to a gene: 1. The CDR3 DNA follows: TGTGCCTGGAGTCGACTAGCGGGAGACAATGAGCAGTTCTTC. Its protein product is CAWSRLAGDNEQFF. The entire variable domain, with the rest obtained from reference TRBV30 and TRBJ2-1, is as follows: SQTIHQWPATLVQPVGSPLSLECTVEGTSNPNLYWYRQAAGRGLQLLFYSVGIGQISSEVPQNLSASRPQDRQFILSSKKLLLSDSGFYLCAWSRLAGDNEQFFGPGTRLTVL.

The CDR3 region is CASSTTGGQGAWGYTF. The CDR3 DNA is TGCGCCAGCAGCACCACAGGGGGCCAAGGGGCTTGGGGCTACACCTTC. This chain links TRBV5-1 with TRBJ1-2, with 9 nucleotides matching TRBD1. V lost 4 bases to trimming and J lost 8 bases; unmatched junction nucleotides: 15. The CDR3 covers 16 residues. CDR1 is SGHRS, CDR2 YFSETQ, per germline.

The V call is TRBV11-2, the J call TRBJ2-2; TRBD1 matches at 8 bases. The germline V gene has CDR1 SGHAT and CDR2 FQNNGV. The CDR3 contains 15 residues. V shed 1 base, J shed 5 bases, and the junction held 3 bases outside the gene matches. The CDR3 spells CASSLGDRGTGELFF. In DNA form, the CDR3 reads TGTGCCAGCAGCTTAGGAGACAGGGGAACCGGGGAGCTGTTTTTT.

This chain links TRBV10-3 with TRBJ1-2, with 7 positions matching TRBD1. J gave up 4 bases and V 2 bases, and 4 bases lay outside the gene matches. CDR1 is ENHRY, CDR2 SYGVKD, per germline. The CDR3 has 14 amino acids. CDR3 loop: CAISEDRDTYGYTF. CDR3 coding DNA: TGTGCCATCAGTGAGGACAGGGATACCTATGGCTACACCTTC.

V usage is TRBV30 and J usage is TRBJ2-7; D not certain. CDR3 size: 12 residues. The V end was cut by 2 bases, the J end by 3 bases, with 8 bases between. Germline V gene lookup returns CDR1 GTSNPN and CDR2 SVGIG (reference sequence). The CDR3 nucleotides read TGTGCCTGGAGTTTTACAGACTACGAGCAGTACTTC. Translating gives CAWSFTDYEQYF.

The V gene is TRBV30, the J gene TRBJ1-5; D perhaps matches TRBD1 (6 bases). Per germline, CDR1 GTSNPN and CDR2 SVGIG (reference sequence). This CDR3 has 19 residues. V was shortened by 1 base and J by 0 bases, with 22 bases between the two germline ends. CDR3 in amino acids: CAWSANRAGASYSNQPQHF. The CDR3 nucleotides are TGTGCCTGGAGTGCTAACAGGGCCGGCGCAAGCTATAGCAATCAGCCCCAGCATTTT. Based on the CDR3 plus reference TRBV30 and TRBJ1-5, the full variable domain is SQTIHQWPATLVQPVGSPLSLECTVEGTSNPNLYWYRQAAGRGLQLLFYSVGIGQISSEVPQNLSASRPQDRQFILSSKKLLLSDSGFYLCAWSANRAGASYSNQPQHFGDGTRLSIL.

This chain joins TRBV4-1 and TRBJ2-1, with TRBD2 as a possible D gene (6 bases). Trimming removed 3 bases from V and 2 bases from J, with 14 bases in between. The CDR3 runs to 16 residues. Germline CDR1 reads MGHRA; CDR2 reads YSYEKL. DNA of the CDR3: TGCGCCAGCAGCCAGACGACTAGGTGGACCTACAATGAGCAGTTCTTC. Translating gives CASSQTTRWTYNEQFF.

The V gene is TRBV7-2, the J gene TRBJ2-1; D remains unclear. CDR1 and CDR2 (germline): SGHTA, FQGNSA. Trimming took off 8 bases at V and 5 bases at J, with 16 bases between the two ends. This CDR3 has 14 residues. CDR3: CASAPAESHNEQFF. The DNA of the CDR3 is TGTGCCAGCGCCCCGGCGGAATCCCACAATGAGCAGTTCTTC.

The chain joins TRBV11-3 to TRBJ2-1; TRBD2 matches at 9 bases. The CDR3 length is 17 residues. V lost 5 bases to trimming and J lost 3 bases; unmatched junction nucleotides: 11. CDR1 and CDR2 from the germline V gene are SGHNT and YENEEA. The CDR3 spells CASSPRRGTSYYNEQFF. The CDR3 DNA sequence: TGTGCCAGCAGCCCTCGAAGAGGGACTAGCTACTACAATGAGCAGTTCTTC.

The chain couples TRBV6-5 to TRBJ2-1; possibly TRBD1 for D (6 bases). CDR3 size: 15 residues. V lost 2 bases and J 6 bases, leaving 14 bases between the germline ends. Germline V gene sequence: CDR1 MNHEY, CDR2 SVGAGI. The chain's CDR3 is CASSYGSTGTNEQFF. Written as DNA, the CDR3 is TGTGCCAGCAGTTACGGATCAACAGGGACCAATGAGCAGTTCTTC.

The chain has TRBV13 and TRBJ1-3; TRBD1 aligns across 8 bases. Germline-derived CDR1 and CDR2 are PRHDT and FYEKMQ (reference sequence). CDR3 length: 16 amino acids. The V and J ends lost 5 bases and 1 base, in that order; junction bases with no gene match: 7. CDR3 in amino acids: CASSNRDRPSGNTIYF. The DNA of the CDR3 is TGTGCCAGCAGCAACCGGGACAGGCCATCTGGAAACACCATATATTTT.

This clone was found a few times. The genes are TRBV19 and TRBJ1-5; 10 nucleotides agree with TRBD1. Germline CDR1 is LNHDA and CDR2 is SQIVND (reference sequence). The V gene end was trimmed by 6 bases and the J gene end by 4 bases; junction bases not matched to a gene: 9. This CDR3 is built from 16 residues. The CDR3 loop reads CASRRGQGDPNQPQHF. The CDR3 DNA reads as TGTGCCAGTAGACGAGGACAGGGGGACCCTAATCAGCCCCAGCATTTT. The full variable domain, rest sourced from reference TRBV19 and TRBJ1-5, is DGGITQSPKYLFRKEGQNVTLSCEQNLNHDAMYWYRQDPGQGLRLIYYSQIVNDFQKGDIAEGYSVSREKKESFPLTVTSAQKNPTAFYLCASRRGQGDPNQPQHFGDGTRLSIL.

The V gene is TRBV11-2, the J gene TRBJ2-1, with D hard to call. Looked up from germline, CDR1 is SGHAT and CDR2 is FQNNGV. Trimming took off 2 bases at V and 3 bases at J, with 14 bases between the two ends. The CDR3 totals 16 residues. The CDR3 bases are TGTGCCAGCAGCTTATATTCAGACTCGTTCTACAATGAGCAGTTCTTC. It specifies CASSLYSDSFYNEQFF. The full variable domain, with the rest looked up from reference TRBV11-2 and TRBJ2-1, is EAGVAQSPRYKIIEKRQSVAFWCNPISGHATLYWYQQILGQGPKLLIQFQNNGVVDDSQLPKDRFSAERLKGVDSTLKIQPAKLEDSAVYLCASSLYSDSFYNEQFFGPGTRLTVL.

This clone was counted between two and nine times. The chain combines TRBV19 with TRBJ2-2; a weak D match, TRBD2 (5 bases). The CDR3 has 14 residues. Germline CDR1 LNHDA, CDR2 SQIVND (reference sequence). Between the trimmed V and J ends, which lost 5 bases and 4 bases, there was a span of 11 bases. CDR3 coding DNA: TGTGCCAGTAGTGTCGGGCGGGCCACCGGGGAGCTGTTTTTT. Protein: CASSVGRATGELFF.

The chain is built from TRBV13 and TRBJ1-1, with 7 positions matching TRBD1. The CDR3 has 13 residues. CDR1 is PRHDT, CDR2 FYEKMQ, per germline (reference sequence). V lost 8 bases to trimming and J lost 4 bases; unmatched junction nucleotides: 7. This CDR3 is CASRGRGSTEAFF. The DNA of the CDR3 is TGTGCCAGCCGGGGCAGGGGGAGCACTGAAGCTTTCTTT.

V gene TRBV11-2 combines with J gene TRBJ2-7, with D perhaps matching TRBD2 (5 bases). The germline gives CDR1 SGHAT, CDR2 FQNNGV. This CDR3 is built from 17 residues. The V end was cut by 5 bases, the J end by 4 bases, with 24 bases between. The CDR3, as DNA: TGTGCCAGCAGCCAACCCCTTCGACGGGGAGAGGTTTACGAGCAGTACTTC. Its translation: CASSQPLRRGEVYEQYF.

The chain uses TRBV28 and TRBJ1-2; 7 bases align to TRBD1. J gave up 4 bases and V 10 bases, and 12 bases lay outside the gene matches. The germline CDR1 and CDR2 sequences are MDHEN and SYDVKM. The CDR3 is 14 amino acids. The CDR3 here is CATRKGAQSYGYTF. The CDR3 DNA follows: TGTGCCACCAGAAAGGGGGCGCAAAGCTATGGCTACACCTTC.

The CDR3 is CASSQDGWGGYNYGYTF. The CDR3 coding sequence is TGCGCCAGCAGCCAAGATGGGTGGGGGGGATATAACTATGGCTACACCTTC. The chain uses TRBV4-3 and TRBJ1-2; D may be TRBD1 (5 bases). Between the trimmed V and J ends, which lost 0 bases and 1 base, there was a span of 15 bases. The CDR3 contains 17 residues. Per germline, CDR1 LGHNA and CDR2 YSLEER.

This chain's CDR3 is CAWSAPSSGGASEQFF. The DNA for the CDR3 is TGTGCCTGGAGTGCCCCTTCTAGCGGGGGGGCTTCTGAGCAGTTCTTC. The chain recombines TRBV30 with TRBJ2-1; the match to TRBD2 covers 12 bases. After removal of 1 base from V and 9 bases from J, the junction contained 10 bases not matched to a gene. This CDR3 comprises 16 residues. Germline V lookup: CDR1 GTSNPN, CDR2 SVGIG (reference sequence). Using reference TRBV30 and TRBJ2-1 for the parts outside the CDR3, the full variable domain is SQTIHQWPATLVQPVGSPLSLECTVEGTSNPNLYWYRQAAGRGLQLLFYSVGIGQISSEVPQNLSASRPQDRQFILSSKKLLLSDSGFYLCAWSAPSSGGASEQFFGPGTRLTVL.

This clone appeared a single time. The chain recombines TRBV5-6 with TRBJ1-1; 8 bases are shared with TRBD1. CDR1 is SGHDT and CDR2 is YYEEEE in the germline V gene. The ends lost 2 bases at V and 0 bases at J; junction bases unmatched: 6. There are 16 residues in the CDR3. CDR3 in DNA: TGTGCCAGCAGCTTCTTGACAGGGGTAATGAACACTGAAGCTTTCTTT. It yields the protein CASSFLTGVMNTEAFF.